This TCR beta chain was profiled in a study of T-cell reconstitution after alpha-beta-depleted transplantation in children listed by TCRdb under 2016. For the wider study: T-cell immune reconstitution after TCRalphabeta/CD19-depleted allogeneic hematopoietic cell transplantation in children was quantitatively tracked in the study by means of TCR repertoire profiling. Summary of the overall study and its limitations: In some patients, the high TCRbeta diversity seen at day 60 was put down to recipient T cells and intrathymic progenitors that had survived conditioning. Apparently early alphabetaT-cell count recovery about two months after transplant reportedly relied on only several hundred rapidly expanded clones derived from non-depleted graft cells. Hyperexpanded clone frequencies declined over subsequent months; after one year, T-cell counts and TCRbeta diversity were mostly attributed to newly produced T cells.

For this clonotype: Its antigen remains unidentified. This clone may be a read error of a much larger clone one base away.

CDR1 DFQATT and CDR2 SNEGSKA are derived from the germline V gene (reference sequence). From the cysteine up to the phenylalanine, the CDR3 has a length of 16 residues. Solely the CDR3 DNA is kept, with 48 bases framed from the first base. Libraries were prepared through PCR. Data came from an Illumina HiSeq 2500. Molecular barcoding was employed in the preparation of TCR libraries, with unique molecular identifiers being used to normalize TCRbeta repertoire quantification. TCRdb itself trimmed the public reads at Q25 with fastp, ran MiXCR and retained productive beta chains. Every entry covers one CDR3 protein and lists the most common genes and DNA from its rows. The sample table holds just under 350,000 distinct CDR3 sequences, of which about 16% were seen once. In total, the top ten clones hold just over 40% of the sample. The treatment or condition label for this specimen denotes: allogeneic hematopoietic cell transplantation with graft depleted of TCRalphabeta T cells and CD19 B cells. The children who served as transplant recipients had been given grafts of TCRalphabeta/CD19-depleted allogeneic hematopoietic cells.

Specimen: PBMCs, mostly from graft donor cells, collected 360 days after TCRalphabeta/CD19-depleted stem cell transplant. This sequence was found in a male patient between 2 and 10 years old who had a stem cell transplant for acute lymphoblastic leukemia, so the T cells may come from the graft donor. The chain links TRBV20-1 with TRBJ2-1, with TRBD2 identical over 7 junction bases. The CDR3 is CCARGMGLAAYNEQFF. The DNA is as follows: TGCTGTGCTAGAGGGATGGGGCTAGCGGCGTACAATGAGCAGTTCTTC.